The clone carrying this TCR beta chain was detected many times. Its target is not known. CDR1 and CDR2 (germline): KGHSH, LQKENI. V was shortened by 0 bases and J by 6 bases, with 9 bases between the two germline ends. The CDR3 consists of 14 residues. These data come from a study of T cells in Graves' hyperthyroidism and ophthalmopathy. Not enrolled were patients with uncontrolled infection, other autoimmune disease, pregnancy or lactation. Study findings and constraints: Most thyroid clonotypes that were expanded above 0.001 also turned up in blood. With a median lead of around 5.9 months before onset, the model predicted ophthalmopathy.

Researchers amplified the TCR beta CDR3 regions from RNA transcripts. RT-PCR in the first round (using the HTBI primer set) targeted the TCR CDR3. TCRdb reprocessed the multiplex PCR reads with MiXCR, giving one entry per CDR3 protein. This sample has a few hundred thousand distinct CDR3 sequences, with 13% to 15% found just once. The V call is TRBV18, the J call TRBJ2-1; D possibly uses TRBD1 or TRBD2 (5 bases each). The sample consisted of blood. The TCR was taken from a woman aged 45-65 years with Graves' hyperthyroidism that later progressed to Graves' ophthalmopathy. The CDR3: CASSPPGVGNEQFF. CDR3 DNA sequence: TGTGCCAGCTCACCACCGGGGGTCGGCAATGAGCAGTTCTTC.